The sequence of this TCR beta chain was determined in a study of graft-versus-host responses after intestinal transplantation. The study's findings and limits: Graft-versus-host to host-versus-graft clonal ratios in allografts were high in patients with graft-donor T cell macrochimerism.

This table comes from immunoSEQ multiplex PCR, and its TCRdb copy is limited to in-frame clones, with some not included. The sample carries some 35,000 clones, approximately 93% recorded once. A single count supports this clone. The target antigen is unknown. The junction departs from the called germline gene at one end, perhaps through a read error. The sequence came from a human donor who was the organ donor for an intestinal transplant. The sequences come from unstimulated CD4+ T cells sorted from spleen or lymph node cells, collected before transplant.

The CDR3 coding sequence is TGTACCAGCGGGGGGCAGCACACAGATACGCAGTATTTT. As protein: CTSGGQHTDTQYF. The J gene is TRBJ2-3, the V gene TRBV6-1; 9 bases match TRBD2. CDR1 and CDR2 from the germline V gene are MNHNS and SASEGT. The CDR3 consists of 13 residues.